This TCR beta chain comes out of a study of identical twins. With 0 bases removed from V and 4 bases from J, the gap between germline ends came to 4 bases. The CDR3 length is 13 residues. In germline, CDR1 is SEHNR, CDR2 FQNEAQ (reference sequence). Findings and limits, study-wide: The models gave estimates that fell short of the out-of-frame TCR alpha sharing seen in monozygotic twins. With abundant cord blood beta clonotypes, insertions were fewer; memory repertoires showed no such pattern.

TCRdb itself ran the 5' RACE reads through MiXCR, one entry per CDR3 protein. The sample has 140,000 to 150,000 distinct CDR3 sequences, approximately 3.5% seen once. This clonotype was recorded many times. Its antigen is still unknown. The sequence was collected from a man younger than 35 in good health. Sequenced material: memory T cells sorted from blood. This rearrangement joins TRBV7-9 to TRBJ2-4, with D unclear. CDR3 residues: CASSLAEKNIQYF. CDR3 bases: TGTGCCAGCAGCTTAGCGGAAAAAAACATTCAGTACTTC.